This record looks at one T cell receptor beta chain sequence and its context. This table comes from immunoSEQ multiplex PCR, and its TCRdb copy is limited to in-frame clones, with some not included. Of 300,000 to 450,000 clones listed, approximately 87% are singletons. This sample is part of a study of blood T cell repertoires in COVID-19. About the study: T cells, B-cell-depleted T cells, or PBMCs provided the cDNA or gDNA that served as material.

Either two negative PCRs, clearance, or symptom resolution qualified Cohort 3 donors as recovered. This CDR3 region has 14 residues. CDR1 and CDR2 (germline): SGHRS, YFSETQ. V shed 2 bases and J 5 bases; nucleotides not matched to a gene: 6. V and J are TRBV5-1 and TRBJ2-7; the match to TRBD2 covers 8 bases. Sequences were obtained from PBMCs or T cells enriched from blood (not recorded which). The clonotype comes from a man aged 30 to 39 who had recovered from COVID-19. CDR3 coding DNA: TGCGCCAGCAGCTTCCGGGGGGGCATCGACGAGCAGTACTTC. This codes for CASSFRGGIDEQYF. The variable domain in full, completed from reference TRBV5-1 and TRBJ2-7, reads KAGVTQTPRYLIKTRGQQVTLSCSPISGHRSVSWYQQTPGQGLQFLFEYFSETQRNKGNFPGRFSGRQFSNSRSEMNVSTLELGDSALYLCASSFRGGIDEQYFGPGTRLTVT.